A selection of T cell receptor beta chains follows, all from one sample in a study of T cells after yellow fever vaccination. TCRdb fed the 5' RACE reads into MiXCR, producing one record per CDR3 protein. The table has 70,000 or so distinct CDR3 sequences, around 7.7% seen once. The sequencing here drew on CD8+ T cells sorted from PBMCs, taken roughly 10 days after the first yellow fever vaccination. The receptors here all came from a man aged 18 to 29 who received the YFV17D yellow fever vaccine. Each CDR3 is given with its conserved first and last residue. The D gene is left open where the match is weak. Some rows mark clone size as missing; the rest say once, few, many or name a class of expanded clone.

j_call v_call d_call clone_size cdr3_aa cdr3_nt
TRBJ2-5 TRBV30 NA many CAWGGAQETQYF TGTGCCTGGGGGGGGGCTCAAGAGACCCAGTACTTC
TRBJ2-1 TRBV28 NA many CASSFGNRPYNEQFF TGTGCCAGCAGTTTCGGGAATCGCCCCTACAATGAGCAGTTCTTC
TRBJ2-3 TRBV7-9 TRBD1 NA CASSLRSTGVPDTQYF TGTGCCAGCAGCTTAAGGTCGACAGGGGTGCCAGATACGCAGTATTTT
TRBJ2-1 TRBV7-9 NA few CASSLNLAQFF TGTGCCAGCAGCTTAAATCTAGCACAGTTCTTC
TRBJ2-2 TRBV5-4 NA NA CARSPGVATGELFF TGTGCCAGGAGCCCAGGGGTCGCTACCGGGGAGCTGTTTTTT
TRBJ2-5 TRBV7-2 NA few CASTQVVVSVQETQYF TGTGCCAGCACCCAAGTAGTAGTTAGCGTCCAAGAGACCCAGTACTTC
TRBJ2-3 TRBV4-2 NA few CASSQDPMGGGPPYF TGTGCCAGCAGCCAAGATCCCATGGGGGGGGGGCCCCCGTATTTT
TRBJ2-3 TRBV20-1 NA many CSARERSTTLNTQYF TGCAGTGCTAGAGAACGGAGCACCACACTTAATACGCAGTATTTT
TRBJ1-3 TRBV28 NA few CASSLGGAGNTIYF TGTGCCAGCAGTTTAGGGGGCGCAGGAAACACCATATATTTT
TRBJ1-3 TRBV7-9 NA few CASSPPDSYSGNTIYF TGTGCCAGCAGCCCCCCGGACAGTTACTCTGGAAACACCATATATTTT
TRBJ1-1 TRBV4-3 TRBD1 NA CASSQDRTGLNTEAFF TGCGCCAGCAGCCAAGACAGGACAGGTTTGAACACTGAAGCTTTCTTT
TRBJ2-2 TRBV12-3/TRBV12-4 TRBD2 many CASRGLAVNGELFF TGTGCCAGCAGGGGACTAGCGGTAAACGGGGAGCTGTTTTTT
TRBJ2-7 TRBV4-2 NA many CASSQGAIEQYF TGTGCCAGCAGCCAAGGGGCCATCGAGCAGTACTTC
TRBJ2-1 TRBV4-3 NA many CASTPERSSYNEQFF TGCGCCAGCACCCCAGAGCGAAGCTCCTACAATGAGCAGTTCTTC
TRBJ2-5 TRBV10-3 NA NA CAISDEYQETQYF TGTGCCATCAGTGATGAGTACCAAGAGACCCAGTACTTC
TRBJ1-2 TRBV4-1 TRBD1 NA CASTLNPGQGVNYGYTF TGCGCCAGCACCCTCAACCCGGGACAGGGGGTTAACTATGGCTACACCTTC
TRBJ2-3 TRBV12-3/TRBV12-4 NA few CAIHQGSLITDTQYF TGTGCCATCCACCAAGGTAGTCTGATCACAGATACGCAGTATTTT
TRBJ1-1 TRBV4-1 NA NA CASSLMDSNTEAFF TGCGCCAGCAGCCTAATGGACAGTAACACTGAAGCTTTCTTT
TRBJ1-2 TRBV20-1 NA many CSARDLEGYGYTF TGCAGTGCTAGAGATCTGGAGGGCTATGGCTACACCTTC
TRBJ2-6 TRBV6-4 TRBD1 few CASSANRGSGANVLTF TGTGCCAGCAGTGCGAACAGGGGCTCTGGGGCCAACGTCCTGACTTTC
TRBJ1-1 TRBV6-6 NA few CASTLGAEAFF TGTGCCAGCACCTTGGGGGCAGAAGCTTTCTTT
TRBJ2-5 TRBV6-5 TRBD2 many CASSYSTSGGETQYF TGTGCCAGCAGTTACTCGACTAGCGGGGGAGAGACCCAGTACTTC